The following is a T cell receptor beta chain sequence with its context. This record belongs to a study of blood T cell repertoires in COVID-19. Study details: Specimens from acute and convalescent COVID-19 originated in the United States, Italy and Spain.

In germline, CDR1 is SNHLY, CDR2 FYNNEI. This CDR3 is built from 14 residues. The V gene lost 7 bases and the J gene lost 0 bases, with 12 bases spanning the gap. Per the study methods: Scientists estimated how many nucleated cells there were by amplifying reference gene primers. Clones were sequenced by immunoSEQ multiplex PCR, and TCRdb holds only the in-frame ones, with some missing. That table is the source of V, J and clone size, and D and trimming were worked out from the DNA. The table includes about 220,000 clones, roughly 80% detected once. This clonotype was sampled from a woman in her thirties or forties with active or convalescent COVID-19. The specimen sequenced was peripheral blood. This sequence joins TRBV2 and TRBJ2-5, with unresolved D. For the CDR3, the DNA is TGTGCCAGCATACAAGCGTGGTACCAAGAGACCCAGTACTTC. Its translation: CASIQAWYQETQYF.